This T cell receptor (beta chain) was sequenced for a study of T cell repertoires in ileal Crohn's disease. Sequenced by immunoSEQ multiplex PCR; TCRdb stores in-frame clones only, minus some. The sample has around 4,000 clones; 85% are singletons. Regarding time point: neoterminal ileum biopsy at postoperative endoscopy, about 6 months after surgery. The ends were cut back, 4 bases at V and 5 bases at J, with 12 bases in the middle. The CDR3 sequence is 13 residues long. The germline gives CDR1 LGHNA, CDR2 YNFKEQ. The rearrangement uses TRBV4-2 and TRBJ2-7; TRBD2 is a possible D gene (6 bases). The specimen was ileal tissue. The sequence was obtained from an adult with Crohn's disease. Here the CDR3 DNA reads TGTGCCAGCAGCCCTATGACGGGGGACGAGCAGTACTTC. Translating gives CASSPMTGDEQYF.